These 26 T cell receptor beta chains originate from one sample sequenced in a study of blood T cell repertoires in COVID-19. Sequencing used immunoSEQ multiplex PCR; TCRdb keeps in-frame clones, though not all of them. The sample holds over 100,000 clones, around 86% seen once. Sequenced input: peripheral blood. The receptor source for this set is an elderly man with acute or convalescent COVID-19.

The chain employs TRBV9 and TRBJ2-7, with D possibly being TRBD2 (6 bases). Germline CDR1 and CDR2: SGDLS and YYNGEE. V lost 6 bases and J lost 3, with 28 bases in between. CDR3 length equals 18 residues. Written as DNA, the CDR3 is TGTGCCAGCAAATCCCCCGCCGCCGCGCCGGGACTGAGCTACGAGCAGTACTTC. Amino acids: CASKSPAAAPGLSYEQYF.

The chain carries TRBV18 and TRBJ1-6, with 9 bases that match TRBD1. J gave up 14 bases and V 0 bases, and 5 bases lay outside the gene matches. The CDR3 has 14 residues. Germline CDR1 KGHSH, CDR2 LQKENI. DNA of the CDR3: TGTGCCAGCTCACCACCGGACAGGGGAGAGGCCCTCCACTTT. Protein: CASSPPDRGEALHF.

J is TRBJ2-3 and V is TRBV27; D is ambiguous. V was cut by 2 bases and J by 1 base, with 10 bases left in between. The CDR3 runs 15 residues. Germline loops: CDR1 MNHEY, CDR2 SMNVEV (reference sequence). The CDR3 protein is CASSLRRSGTDTQYF. The CDR3 bases are TGTGCCAGCAGTTTACGTCGGAGCGGCACAGATACGCAGTATTTT.

V usage is TRBV24-1 and J usage is TRBJ2-5, with D possibly TRBD2 on 5 matching bases. V was clipped by 4 bases and J by 5 bases, with 10 bases between them. CDR3 length equals 13 residues. CDR1 KGHDR and CDR2 SFDVKD come from the germline V gene. Here the CDR3 DNA reads TGTGCCACCAGTGAGCCGGGGTTCGAGACCCAGTACTTC. Its protein is CATSEPGFETQYF.

The chain joins TRBV24-1 to TRBJ2-1, with TRBD2 matching 7 bases. CDR1 is KGHDR and CDR2 is SFDVKD in the germline V gene. The V and J ends lost 4 bases and 0 bases, in that order; junction bases with no gene match: 8. The CDR3 runs to 17 residues. In DNA, the CDR3 is TGTGCCACCAGTGACCCGGGGGGAGCGGGCTCCTACAATGAGCAGTTCTTC. Translation: CATSDPGGAGSYNEQFF.

The genes are TRBV6-2 or TRBV6-3 and TRBJ2-1, with D hard to call. The CDR3 loop spans 15 amino acids. In germline, CDR1 is MNHEY, CDR2 SVGEGT. Trimming shortened V by 0 bases and J by 2 bases, and 8 bases separated the two germline ends. The CDR3 reads CASSYSLVAYNEQFF. The CDR3 coding sequence is TGTGCCAGCAGTTACTCGCTTGTAGCCTACAATGAGCAGTTCTTC.

This chain joins TRBV7-2 and TRBJ2-2; tentative D call: TRBD1 (6 bases). The CDR3 runs 16 residues. From germline, CDR1 is SGHTA and CDR2 FQGNSA. Trimming left V 6 bases short and J 0 bases short, with 14 bases between. The CDR3 nucleotides read TGTGCCAGCAGACGTTCCGGGACATCGAACACCGGGGAGCTGTTTTTT. Its translation is CASRRSGTSNTGELFF.

The CDR3 spells CATSAGFSNYGYTF. The CDR3 region has the DNA TGTGCCACCAGCGCAGGGTTCTCTAACTATGGCTACACCTTC. J is TRBJ1-2 and V is TRBV15, with D possibly being TRBD1 (5 bases). CDR3 size: 14 residues. V lost 5 bases and J 0 bases, leaving 10 bases between the germline ends. From germline, CDR1 is LNHNV and CDR2 YYDKDF (reference sequence).

The J gene is TRBJ1-1, the V gene TRBV12-3 or TRBV12-4; D is uncertain. CDR3 length: 13 amino acids. V lost 6 bases, J lost 0 bases, and 8 bases lay in between. CDR3 sequence (DNA): TGTGCCAGCAGATGGGCCCTGAACACTGAAGCTTTCTTT. This codes for CASRWALNTEAFF.

This chain links TRBV5-5 with TRBJ1-2, with 8 bases that match TRBD1. In germline, CDR1 is SGHKS, CDR2 YYEKEE (reference sequence). CDR3 length equals 14 residues. Losses at the gene ends were 1 base for V and 4 bases for J; bases not matched to a gene: 3. CDR3 nucleotides: TGTGCCAGCAGCTTGATACAGGGGGGCTATGGCTACACCTTC. Translated: CASSLIQGGYGYTF. Full variable domain (missing parts from reference TRBV5-5 and TRBJ1-2): DAGVTQSPTHLIKTRGQQVTLRCSPISGHKSVSWYQQVLGQGPQFIFQYYEKEERGRGNFPDRFSARQFPNYSSELNVNALLLGDSALYLCASSLIQGGYGYTFGSGTRLTVV.

The chain has TRBV19 and TRBJ2-5; TRBD1 matches 8 bases. V lost 5 bases, J lost 5 bases, and 10 bases stayed unmatched. This CDR3 spans 15 amino acids. Germline V gene lookup returns CDR1 LNHDA and CDR2 SQIVND (reference sequence). The CDR3 sequence: CASSSKGQVGETQYF. CDR3 bases: TGTGCCAGTAGTTCCAAGGGACAGGTTGGGGAGACCCAGTACTTC.

The rearrangement joins TRBV4-1 to TRBJ2-1, with D possibly TRBD1 on 6 matching bases. V lost 1 base to trimming and J lost 10 bases, with 14 bases between them. Germline CDR1 reads MGHRA; CDR2 reads YSYEKL. This CDR3 has 14 amino acids. CDR3 sequence (DNA): TGCGCCAGCAGCCAAGGACAGGCTCCGGGGGAGCAGTTCTTC. This translates into CASSQGQAPGEQFF.

This chain links TRBV5-1 with TRBJ2-2, with D tentatively TRBD1 (5 bases). This CDR3 comprises 14 residues. V was shortened by 7 bases and J by 1 base, with 11 bases between the two germline ends. The V gene's germline CDR1 is SGHRS and CDR2 YFSETQ. CDR3 loop: CASGAGQNTGELFF. CDR3 DNA: TGCGCCAGCGGGGCAGGACAGAACACCGGGGAGCTGTTTTTT.

The rearrangement joins TRBV6-5 to TRBJ1-1; D may be TRBD1 (5 bases). Per the germline V gene, CDR1 is MNHEY and CDR2 is SVGAGI. The CDR3 consists of 13 residues. With 4 bases removed from V and 10 bases from J, the gap between germline ends came to 16 bases. The CDR3 spells CASSWREGSRAFF. The DNA of the CDR3 is TGTGCCAGCAGTTGGCGGGAGGGGTCACGAGCTTTCTTT.

The chain links TRBV5-1 to TRBJ2-7; 13 bases fit TRBD2. Germline V gene data show CDR1 as SGHRS and CDR2 as YFSETQ. The ends lost 4 bases at V and 6 bases at J; junction bases unmatched: 7. CDR3 length: 15 amino acids. The CDR3 reads CASSVPGLAGPEQYF. CDR3 DNA sequence: TGCGCCAGCAGCGTTCCGGGACTAGCGGGACCCGAGCAGTACTTC.

The chain employs TRBV5-6 and TRBJ2-7, with a weak D call TRBD1 (5 bases). CDR1 SGHDT and CDR2 YYEEEE come from the germline V gene. CDR3 length: 14 amino acids. Trimming stripped 1 base from V and 2 bases from J, with 10 bases between. The CDR3 region has the DNA TGTGCCAGCAGCTTGCTAGGGGAAACCTACGAGCAGTACTTC. Protein sequence: CASSLLGETYEQYF. Complete variable domain (other parts from reference TRBV5-6 and TRBJ2-7): DAGVTQSPTHLIKTRGQQVTLRCSPKSGHDTVSWYQQALGQGPQFIFQYYEEEERQRGNFPDRFSGHQFPNYSSELNVNALLLGDSALYLCASSLLGETYEQYFGPGTRLTVT.

The genes are TRBV9 and TRBJ2-6; possibly TRBD1 for D (5 bases). The CDR3 consists of 14 residues. V dropped 3 bases and J dropped 4 bases, with 8 bases sitting between them. The germline V gene encodes CDR1 SGDLS and CDR2 YYNGEE. The CDR3 nucleotides are TGTGCCAGCAGCGCCAGGGAAGGGGCCAACGTCCTGACTTTC. Its protein product is CASSAREGANVLTF.

The chain has TRBV10-3 and TRBJ1-1; 7 bases are shared with TRBD1. The germline V gene encodes CDR1 ENHRY and CDR2 SYGVKD. V was pared by 8 bases and J by 6 bases, with 9 bases of the junction left unmatched. The CDR3 runs to 13 residues. CDR3 in amino acids: CAISWDSTAEAFF. The CDR3 bases are TGTGCCATCTCTTGGGACAGCACGGCTGAAGCTTTCTTT.

This chain links TRBV5-5 with TRBJ2-4, with 9 bases lining up with TRBD1. The CDR3 is 13 amino acids. V shed 6 bases and J 7 bases; nucleotides not matched to a gene: 5. Germline V gene lookup returns CDR1 SGHKS and CDR2 YYEKEE (reference sequence). The CDR3 DNA follows: TGTGCCAGCACAGGACAGGGGTTCAACATTCAGTACTTC. This encodes CASTGQGFNIQYF.

J is TRBJ2-2 and V is TRBV9; 8 bases agree with TRBD2. V lost 4 bases, J lost 5 bases, and 13 bases stayed unmatched. This CDR3 contains 17 residues. Germline lookup yields CDR1 SGDLS and CDR2 YYNGEE. The CDR3 nucleotides are TGTGCCAGCAGCCCCCGAGGAGCGGGGGACCTGACCGGGGAGCTGTTTTTT. Translation: CASSPRGAGDLTGELFF.

The chain joins TRBV20-1 to TRBJ1-5; D is perhaps TRBD1 (6 bases). V was trimmed by 3 bases and J by 3 bases, leaving 9 bases between them. CDR3 length equals 13 residues. CDR1 is DFQATT, CDR2 SNEGSKA, per germline (reference sequence). CDR3 protein: CSASQGTNQPQHF. CDR3 bases: TGCAGTGCTAGTCAGGGGACCAATCAGCCCCAGCATTTT.

This chain joins TRBV6-5 and TRBJ1-1; the D is unclear. The CDR3 has 16 amino acids. CDR1 MNHEY and CDR2 SVGAGI come from the germline V gene. V was cut by 2 bases and J by 2 bases, with 15 bases left in between. CDR3 amino acids: CASSYPATAGNTEAFF. In DNA, the CDR3 is TGTGCCAGCAGTTACCCCGCGACGGCGGGAAACACTGAAGCTTTCTTT.

This chain links TRBV12-5 with TRBJ1-3; D remains unclear. Deletions cut 0 bases from V and 3 bases from J, with 18 bases between. Germline CDR1 and CDR2: LGHNT and FRNRAP. The CDR3 sequence is 18 residues long. In DNA, the CDR3 is TGTGCTAGTGGTTTGGTACTATCAAGGGAGGGCTATGGAAACACCATATATTTT. Its protein product is CASGLVLSREGYGNTIYF.

The chain employs TRBV29-1 and TRBJ1-5; D is perhaps TRBD1 (5 bases). CDR3 length: 13 amino acids. CDR1 SQVTM and CDR2 ANQGSEA come from the germline V gene. Trimming left V 4 bases short and J 2 bases short, with 9 bases between. This CDR3 reads CSVGGEGNQPQHF. The CDR3 DNA is TGCAGCGTTGGAGGGGAGGGCAATCAGCCCCAGCATTTT.

V gene TRBV18 combines with J gene TRBJ1-6, with 8 bases lining up with TRBD1. Germline V gene sequence: CDR1 KGHSH, CDR2 LQKENI. V lost 3 bases, J lost 0 bases, and 4 bases stayed unmatched. The CDR3 is 17 residues long. CDR3 protein: CASSPLGQGSYNSPLHF. The CDR3 DNA is TGTGCCAGCTCACCCCTTGGACAGGGCTCCTATAATTCACCCCTCCACTTT.

This clone was recorded once. The V and J genes are TRBV25-1 and TRBJ2-3; 13 bases line up with TRBD2. The CDR3 length is 16 residues. With V trimmed by 5 bases and J by 2 bases, 4 bases remained unmatched. Germline CDR1 reads MGHDK; CDR2 reads SYGVNS. The CDR3 sequence is CASSSGLAGDTDTQYF. CDR3 in DNA: TGTGCCAGCAGTTCCGGACTAGCGGGAGACACAGATACGCAGTATTTT.